This T cell receptor (beta chain) was sequenced in a study of T cells after yellow fever vaccination. From the 5' RACE reads, TCRdb called clonotypes with MiXCR, one entry per CDR3 protein. The sample has some 200,000 distinct CDR3 sequences, about 3% seen once. Germline V gene lookup returns CDR1 DFQATT and CDR2 SNEGSKA (reference sequence). V was trimmed by 4 bases and J by 2 bases, leaving 19 bases between them. CDR3 length: 16 amino acids. General study results and limits: Though weaker, the secondary response peaked faster, on day 5 versus 15. Once the booster was given, most primary-vaccination clones reappeared, at approximately 97% for CD4 and approximately 88% for CD8.

At least ten counts were recorded for this clonotype. The antigen remains undetermined. J is TRBJ2-3 and V is TRBV20-1; possible D gene TRBD1, 6 bases. The sample in question was CD4+ T cells sorted from PBMCs, obtained 10 days after the yellow fever booster vaccination. The TCR comes from a young man who received the YFV17D yellow fever vaccine. The CDR3 coding sequence is TGCAGTGCTACGGACAGAACCCGTAGTTCCACAGATACGCAGTATTTT. Its translation: CSATDRTRSSTDTQYF.